This TCR beta chain was found in a study of control samples from healthy donors and cancer patients. Per the germline V gene, CDR1 is LNHDA and CDR2 is SQIVND (reference sequence). This CDR3 is built from 13 residues. With V trimmed by 5 bases and J by 2 bases, 1 base remained unmatched. Sequencing was performed with immunoSEQ multiplex PCR; in TCRdb, only in-frame clones are kept and a portion is missing. The sample lists over 15,000 clones, just over 85% occurring once. V is TRBV19 and J is TRBJ2-7; 9 bases agree with TRBD1. Sequenced material: PBMCs. The TCR was taken from a woman aged 65 to 85 with colorectal cancer. CDR3 sequence (DNA): TGTGCCAGTAGTCGGGACAGGGCCTACGAGCAGTACTTC. Translated, it gives CASSRDRAYEQYF. Based on the CDR3 plus reference TRBV19 and TRBJ2-7, the full variable domain is DGGITQSPKYLFRKEGQNVTLSCEQNLNHDAMYWYRQDPGQGLRLIYYSQIVNDFQKGDIAEGYSVSREKKESFPLTVTSAQKNPTAFYLCASSRDRAYEQYFGPGTRLTVT.